The source of this T cell receptor beta chain is a study of Tregs in tolerant kidney transplant recipients. General study results and limits: Biological reproducibility was not directly addressed in this study. The most relevant donor-specific Treg TCRbeta repertoire apparently came from expansion with activated donor B cells. For some patients, primers changed over time, blocking nucleotide-level comparison.

Thawed PBMCs were FACS-sorted into unstimulated CD4+CD25+CD127- regulatory T cells, CD4+CD25- non-regulatory cells, CD4 and CD8 cells. As for this clone: Its antigen is not known.

Profiling relied on immunoSEQ multiplex PCR, and the TCRdb table lists in-frame clones only, not all of them. The sample contains about 110,000 clones, around 90% of which appear only once. V was pared by 4 bases and J by 6 bases, with 19 bases between. CDR3 length: 15 residues. The germline V gene encodes CDR1 SGHAT and CDR2 FQNNGV. Sequenced here: CD4+ T cells from blood, sampled before the transplant. The TCR sequence derives from a human donor who received a combined kidney and bone marrow transplant. The V gene is TRBV11-2, the J gene TRBJ2-7; the D gene is possibly TRBD2 (5 bases). The CDR3 nucleotides are TGTGCCAGCAGCTCTCTGATAGGACTCCCCGTCGAGCAGTACTTC. This gives the protein CASSSLIGLPVEQYF.